These 15 T cell receptor beta chains were all obtained from the same sample, sequenced in a study of sequential checkpoint blockade in melanoma. Only in-frame clones appear in the TCRdb table, and some are missing; sequencing was by immunoSEQ multiplex PCR. In the table there are around 26,000 clones, roughly 81% of which are singletons. Treatment given: randomized to nivolumab then ipilimumab (arm A) or the reverse (arm B). The material sequenced was CD8+ T cells sorted from blood (inferred from file names), taken from a patient given nivolumab and ipilimumab in sequence. The receptors derive from a human donor with melanoma.

This chain links TRBV6-6 with TRBJ2-1, with D maybe TRBD2 (6 bases). The germline V and J ends were trimmed by 8 bases and 0 bases, with 14 bases remaining between them. This CDR3 region has 15 residues. Germline V CDR1 and CDR2: MNHNY, SVGAGI (reference sequence). CDR3 nucleotides: TGTGCCAGCTGGGTTGTGGAGGGCTCCTACAATGAGCAGTTCTTC. As protein: CASWVVEGSYNEQFF.

The J gene is TRBJ2-1, the V gene TRBV5-6; 11 nucleotides line up with TRBD2. Germline CDR1 and CDR2: SGHDT and YYEEEE. The CDR3 is made up of 18 amino acids. The V and J ends lost 4 bases and 3 bases, in that order; junction bases with no gene match: 12. The CDR3 bases are TGTGCCAGCAGCGGCGATACCGGGACTAGCGGTATCTACAATGAGCAGTTCTTC. It is translated as CASSGDTGTSGIYNEQFF. The whole variable domain, filled in from reference TRBV5-6 and TRBJ2-1, reads DAGVTQSPTHLIKTRGQQVTLRCSPKSGHDTVSWYQQALGQGPQFIFQYYEEEERQRGNFPDRFSGHQFPNYSSELNVNALLLGDSALYLCASSGDTGTSGIYNEQFFGPGTRLTVL.

The rearrangement joins TRBV7-9 to TRBJ2-7; TRBD1 matches 10 bases. The CDR3 sequence is 14 residues long. J was trimmed by 7 bases and V by 5 bases; bases with no gene match: 8. Germline CDR1 reads SEHNR; CDR2 reads FQNEAQ (reference sequence). Written as DNA, the CDR3 is TGTGCCAGCAGCCCCCTGGGACAGGGGTGGGAGCAGTACTTC. This sequence encodes CASSPLGQGWEQYF.

The chain combines TRBV27 with TRBJ2-7, with TRBD1 matching 8 bases. J was trimmed by 2 bases and V by 1 base; bases with no gene match: 4. CDR1 is MNHEY and CDR2 is SMNVEV in the germline V gene (reference sequence). The CDR3 covers 15 residues. This CDR3 is CASSLLGTGPYEQYF. The CDR3 bases are TGTGCCAGCAGTTTATTGGGGACAGGCCCCTACGAGCAGTACTTC.

J is TRBJ2-1 and V is TRBV28; TRBD2 might be the D (7 bases). The CDR3 is 17 residues long. Germline V gene data show CDR1 as MDHEN and CDR2 as SYDVKM. V lost 3 bases and J 6 bases, leaving 21 bases between the germline ends. DNA for the CDR3: TGTGCCAGCAGTTTCAGAGGGGGACTAAGTTCCCTCAATGAGCAGTTCTTC. Translating it yields CASSFRGGLSSLNEQFF. Filled out from reference TRBV28 and TRBJ2-1, the complete variable domain reads DVKVTQSSRYLVKRTGEKVFLECVQDMDHENMFWYRQDPGLGLRLIYFSYDVKMKEKGDIPEGYSVSREKKERFSLILESASTNQTSMYLCASSFRGGLSSLNEQFFGPGTRLTVL.

This chain connects TRBV27 to TRBJ1-1; D is possibly TRBD1 (6 bases). V dropped 5 bases and J dropped 2 bases, with 12 bases sitting between them. Germline loops: CDR1 MNHEY, CDR2 SMNVEV (reference sequence). CDR3 size: 14 residues. The CDR3 bases are TGTGCCAGCAGTCCAAACAGGGTAAACACTGAAGCTTTCTTT. It encodes CASSPNRVNTEAFF.

In nucleotides, the CDR3 is TGTGCCAGCAGAACAGGGGAGTTAGCTAACTATGGCTACACCTTC. It specifies CASRTGELANYGYTF. The chain recombines TRBV28 with TRBJ1-2; 7 bases match TRBD1. Trimming cost V 6 bases and J 0 bases; bases outside gene matches: 7. The CDR3 spans 15 residues. From germline, CDR1 is MDHEN and CDR2 SYDVKM.

This chain links TRBV9 with TRBJ2-3, with 12 bases identical to TRBD2. The trim removed 4 bases at V and 5 bases at J, leaving 8 bases unmatched. This CDR3 is 16 amino acids long. Germline assignment: CDR1 SGDLS and CDR2 YYNGEE. The DNA of the CDR3 is TGTGCCAGCAGCCCGCGACCGGGACTAGCGGGAGATACGCAGTATTTT. Translated, it gives CASSPRPGLAGDTQYF.

The chain joins TRBV13 to TRBJ2-7; 11 bases match TRBD2. The length of the CDR3 is 16 residues. Germline lookup yields CDR1 PRHDT and CDR2 FYEKMQ (reference sequence). V gave up 0 bases and J gave up 5 bases; unmatched junction bases: 6. DNA of the CDR3: TGTGCCAGCAGCTTAGGACTAGCGGGAGTTAGGCACGAGCAGTACTTC. Encoded protein: CASSLGLAGVRHEQYF.

The chain links TRBV7-6 to TRBJ2-3; 9 nucleotides align to TRBD1. This CDR3 contains 15 residues. Germline values: CDR1 SGHVS, CDR2 FNYEAQ. The J segment lost 1 base and the V segment lost 5 bases, leaving 4 bases of the junction unmatched. The CDR3 is CASSPRTGGTDTQYF. DNA for the CDR3: TGTGCCAGCAGCCCCCGGACAGGGGGCACAGATACGCAGTATTTT.

The chain uses TRBV7-9 and TRBJ1-4; maybe TRBD1 (6 bases). The germline V gene encodes CDR1 SEHNR and CDR2 FQNEAQ (reference sequence). V was trimmed by 4 bases and J by 10 bases, leaving 10 bases between them. The CDR3 extends over 12 amino acids. As DNA, the CDR3 is TGTGCCAGCAGCTCGGACAGAGCAAAACTGTTTTTT. As protein: CASSSDRAKLFF. Combining the CDR3 with reference TRBV7-9 and TRBJ1-4 gives the whole variable domain DTGVSQNPRHKITKRGQNVTFRCDPISEHNRLYWYRQTLGQGPEFLTYFQNEAQLEKSRLLSDRFSAERPKGSFSTLEIQRTEQGDSAMYLCASSSDRAKLFFGSGTQLSVL.

The V call is TRBV28, the J call TRBJ1-2, with D perhaps matching TRBD1 (6 bases). Trimming took 2 bases from V and 4 from J, leaving 14 bases between them. Looked up from germline, CDR1 is MDHEN and CDR2 is SYDVKM. This CDR3 comprises 15 residues. CDR3 loop: CASSLIGDKIYGYTF. The CDR3 DNA reads TGTGCCAGCAGTTTAATCGGGGACAAGATCTATGGCTACACCTTC.

The rearrangement links TRBV19 to TRBJ1-5; maybe TRBD1 (5 bases). V was shortened by 9 bases and J by 0 bases, with 15 bases between the two germline ends. CDR3 length equals 15 residues. CDR1 is LNHDA, CDR2 SQIVND, per germline (reference sequence). For the CDR3, the DNA is TGTGCCAGCTTAGACAGCCCCTATAGCAATCAGCCCCAGCATTTT. The encoded protein is CASLDSPYSNQPQHF.

This clone turned up a few times. The rearrangement uses TRBV2 and TRBJ1-1; tentative D call: TRBD1 (5 bases). The CDR3 extends over 18 amino acids. The germline CDR1 and CDR2 sequences are SNHLY and FYNNEI. V gave up 0 bases and J gave up 5 bases, with 22 bases separating them. The CDR3 DNA sequence: TGTGCCAGCAGTGAAGCAGCAGACAGCCAACCCAGGGAAACTGAAGCTTTCTTT. The encoded protein is CASSEAADSQPRETEAFF.

The chain combines TRBV7-9 with TRBJ2-7; D is unresolved. CDR3 length: 14 amino acids. V was clipped by 4 bases and J by 4 bases, with 14 bases between them. Germline CDR1 is SEHNR and CDR2 is FQNEAQ (reference sequence). The CDR3 bases are TGTGCCAGCAGCTCCGGTTTCTCGGTGTACGAGCAGTACTTC. Its protein is CASSSGFSVYEQYF.